This T cell receptor (beta chain) was recorded in a study of post-analysis software for immune sequencing data. General study results and limits: Included in a set of four or five TRBV segments more frequent in patients than controls were TRBV5-6, TRBV5-1 and TRBV20-1.

For this clonotype: No antigen is known for it.

J lost 5 bases, V lost 2 bases, and 10 bases had no gene match. The CDR3 loop spans 17 amino acids. Germline V lookup: CDR1 DFQATT, CDR2 SNEGSKA (reference sequence). Libraries were made from TCR beta cDNA, and they carried unique molecular identifiers. TCRdb analysed the PCR reads with MiXCR anew, one entry per CDR3 protein. The repertoire holds 450,000 to 700,000 distinct CDR3 sequences, 44% seen once, with 1.5% to 2% in the top ten. The clonotype comes from a girl aged 5 to 17 with multiple sclerosis. The J gene is TRBJ2-5, the V gene TRBV20-1; 14 positions match TRBD2. The sample taken for sequencing was blood. The chain's CDR3 is CSARSLPGTSGSETQYF. DNA for the CDR3: TGCAGTGCTAGATCCCTTCCCGGGACTAGCGGGAGTGAGACCCAGTACTTC.